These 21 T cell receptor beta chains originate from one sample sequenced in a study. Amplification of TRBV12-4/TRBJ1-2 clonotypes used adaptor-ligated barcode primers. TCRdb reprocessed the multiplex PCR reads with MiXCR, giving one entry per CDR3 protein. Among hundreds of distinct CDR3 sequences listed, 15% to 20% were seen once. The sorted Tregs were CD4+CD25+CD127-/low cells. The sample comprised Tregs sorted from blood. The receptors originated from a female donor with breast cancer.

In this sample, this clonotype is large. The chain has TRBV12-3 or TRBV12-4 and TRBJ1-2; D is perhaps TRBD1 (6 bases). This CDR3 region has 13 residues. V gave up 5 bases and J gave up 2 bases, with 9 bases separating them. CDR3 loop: CASSDDRNYGYTF. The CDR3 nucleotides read TGTGCCAGCAGTGACGACAGGAACTATGGCTACACCTTC.

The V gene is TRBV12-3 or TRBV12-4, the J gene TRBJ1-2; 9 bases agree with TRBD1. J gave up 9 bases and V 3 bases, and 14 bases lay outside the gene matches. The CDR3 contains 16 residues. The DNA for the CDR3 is TGTGCCAGCAGTTTTCGGGACAGGGTAGCCCTTGGGAGCTACACCTTC. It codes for CASSFRDRVALGSYTF.

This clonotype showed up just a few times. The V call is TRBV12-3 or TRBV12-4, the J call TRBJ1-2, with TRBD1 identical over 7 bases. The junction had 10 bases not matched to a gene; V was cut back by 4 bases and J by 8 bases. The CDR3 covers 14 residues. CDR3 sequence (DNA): TGTGCCAGCAGTTCGCAACAGGGGCAGGCGGGCTACACCTTC. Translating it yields CASSSQQGQAGYTF.

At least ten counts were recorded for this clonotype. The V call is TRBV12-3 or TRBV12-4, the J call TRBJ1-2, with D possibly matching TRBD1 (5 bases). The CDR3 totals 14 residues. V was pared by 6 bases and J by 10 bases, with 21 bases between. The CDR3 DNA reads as TGTGCCAGCAGCCAACCACTTTTCCGCGGGGCCTACACCTTC. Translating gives CASSQPLFRGAYTF.

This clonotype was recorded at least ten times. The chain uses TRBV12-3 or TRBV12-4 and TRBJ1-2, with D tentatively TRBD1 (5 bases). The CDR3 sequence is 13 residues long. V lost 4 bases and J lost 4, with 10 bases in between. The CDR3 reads CASSSGHLYGYTF. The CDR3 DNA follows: TGTGCCAGCAGTTCCGGACATCTCTATGGCTACACCTTC.

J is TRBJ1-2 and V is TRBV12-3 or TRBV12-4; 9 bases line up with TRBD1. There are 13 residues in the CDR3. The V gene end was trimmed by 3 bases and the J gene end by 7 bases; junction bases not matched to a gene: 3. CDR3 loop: CASSLGQGAGYTF. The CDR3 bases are TGTGCCAGCAGTTTGGGACAGGGAGCTGGCTACACCTTC.

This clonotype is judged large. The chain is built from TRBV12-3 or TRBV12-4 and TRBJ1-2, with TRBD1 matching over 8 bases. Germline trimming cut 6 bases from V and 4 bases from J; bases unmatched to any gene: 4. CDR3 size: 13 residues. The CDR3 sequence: CASSQDRGYGYTF. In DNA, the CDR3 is TGTGCCAGCAGCCAAGACAGGGGCTATGGCTACACCTTC.

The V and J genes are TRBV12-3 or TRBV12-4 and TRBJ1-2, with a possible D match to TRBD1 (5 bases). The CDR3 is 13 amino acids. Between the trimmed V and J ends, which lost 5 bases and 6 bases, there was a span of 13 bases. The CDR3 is CASSILGAHGYTF. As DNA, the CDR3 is TGTGCCAGCAGTATTCTAGGGGCCCATGGCTACACCTTC.

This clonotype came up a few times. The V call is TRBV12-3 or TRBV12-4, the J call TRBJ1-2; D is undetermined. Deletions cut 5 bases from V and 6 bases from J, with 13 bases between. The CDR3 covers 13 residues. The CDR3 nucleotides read TGTGCCAGCAGTCCTGGGAGTATTGATGGCTACACCTTC. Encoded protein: CASSPGSIDGYTF.

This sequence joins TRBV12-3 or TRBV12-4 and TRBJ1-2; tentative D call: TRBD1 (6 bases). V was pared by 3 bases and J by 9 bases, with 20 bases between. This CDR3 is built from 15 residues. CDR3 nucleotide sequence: TGTGCCAGCAGTTTGGATCCTACAGGGTTGGGTAGCTACACCTTC. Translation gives CASSLDPTGLGSYTF.

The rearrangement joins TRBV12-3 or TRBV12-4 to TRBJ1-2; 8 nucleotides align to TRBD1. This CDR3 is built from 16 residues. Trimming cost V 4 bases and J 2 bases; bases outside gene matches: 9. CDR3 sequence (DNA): TGTGCCAGCAGTTCGAATTCAGGGGACAGGAACTATGGCTACACCTTC. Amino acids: CASSSNSGDRNYGYTF.

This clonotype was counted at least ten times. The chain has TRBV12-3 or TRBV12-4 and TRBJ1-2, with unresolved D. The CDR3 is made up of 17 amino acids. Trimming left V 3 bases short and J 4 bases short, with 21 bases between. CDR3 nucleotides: TGTGCCAGCAGTTTGTTCGGTTCGGACGCCACTATCTATGGCTACACCTTC. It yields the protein CASSLFGSDATIYGYTF.

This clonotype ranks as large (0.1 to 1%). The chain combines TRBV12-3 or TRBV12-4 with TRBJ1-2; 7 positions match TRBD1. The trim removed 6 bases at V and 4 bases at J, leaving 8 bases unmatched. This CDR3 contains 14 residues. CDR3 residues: CASSTLGQTYGYTF. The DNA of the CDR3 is TGTGCCAGCAGCACCCTGGGACAGACCTATGGCTACACCTTC.

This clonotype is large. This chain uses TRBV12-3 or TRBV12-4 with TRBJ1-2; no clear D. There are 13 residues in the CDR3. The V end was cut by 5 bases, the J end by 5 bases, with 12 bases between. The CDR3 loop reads CASSPETGYGYTF. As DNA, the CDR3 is TGTGCCAGCAGTCCCGAGACGGGATATGGCTACACCTTC.

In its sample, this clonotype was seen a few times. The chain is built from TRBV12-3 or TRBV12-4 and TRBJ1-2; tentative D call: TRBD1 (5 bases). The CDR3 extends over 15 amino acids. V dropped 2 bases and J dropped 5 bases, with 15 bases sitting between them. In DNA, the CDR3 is TGTGCCAGCAGTTTATCTCGTGCCAGGGTTTATGGCTACACCTTC. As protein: CASSLSRARVYGYTF.

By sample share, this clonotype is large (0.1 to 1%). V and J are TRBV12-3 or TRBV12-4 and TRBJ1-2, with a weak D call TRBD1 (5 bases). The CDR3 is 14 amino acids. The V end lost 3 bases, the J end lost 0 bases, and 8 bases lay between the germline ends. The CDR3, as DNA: TGTGCCAGCAGTTTTGACAGCACTAACTATGGCTACACCTTC. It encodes CASSFDSTNYGYTF.

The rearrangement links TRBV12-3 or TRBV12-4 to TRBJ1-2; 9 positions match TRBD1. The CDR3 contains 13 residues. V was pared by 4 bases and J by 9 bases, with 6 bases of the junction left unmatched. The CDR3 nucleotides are TGTGCCAGCAGTTCCGGGACAGGGTCTCGCTACACCTTC. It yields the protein CASSSGTGSRYTF.

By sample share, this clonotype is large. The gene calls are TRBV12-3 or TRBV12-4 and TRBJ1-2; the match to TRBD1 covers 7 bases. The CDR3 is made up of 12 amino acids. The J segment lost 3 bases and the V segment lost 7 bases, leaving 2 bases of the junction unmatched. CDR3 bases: TGTGCCAGCACTGGGACAGACTATGGCTACACCTTC. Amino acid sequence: CASTGTDYGYTF.

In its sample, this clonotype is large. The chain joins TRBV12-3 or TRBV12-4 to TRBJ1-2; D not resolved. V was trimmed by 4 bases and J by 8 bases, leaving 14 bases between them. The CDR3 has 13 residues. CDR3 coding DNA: TGTGCCAGCAGTTCTTGGGGTCTATGGGGCTACACCTTC. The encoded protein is CASSSWGLWGYTF.

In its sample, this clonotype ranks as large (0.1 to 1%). CDR3 residues: CASSPMTGSYGYTF. Written as DNA, the CDR3 is TGTGCCAGCAGTCCTATGACAGGATCCTATGGCTACACCTTC. This chain joins TRBV12-3 or TRBV12-4 and TRBJ1-2; a possible D gene is TRBD1 (6 bases). The V and J ends lost 5 bases and 4 bases respectively, with 14 bases between them. The CDR3 sequence is 14 residues long.

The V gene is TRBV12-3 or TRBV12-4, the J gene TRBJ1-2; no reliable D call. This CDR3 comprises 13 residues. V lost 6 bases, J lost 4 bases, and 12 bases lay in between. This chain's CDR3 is CASSFDISYGYTF. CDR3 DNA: TGTGCCAGCAGCTTCGATATTAGCTATGGCTACACCTTC.